The present T cell receptor beta chain was sequenced within a study of cytomegalovirus exposure and HLA in healthy donors. Across the whole study: The 120 validation repertoires, a later analysis reported, used the same platform as the approximately 650 first-cohort repertoires. Study findings and constraints: Cytomegalovirus-associated TCR beta chains were listed, numbering more than 150. Generally TCR sequences proved uncommon, though certain public TCRs appeared in numerous donors.

Clones were sequenced by immunoSEQ multiplex PCR, and TCRdb holds only the in-frame ones, with some missing. The repertoire includes about 140,000 clones, 70% to 90% of them detected once, and nearly 3% sits in the top ten. The table lists this clone with a few counts. Its antigen is not identified. It was the roughly 130-subject validation cohort, separate from the roughly 700-subject first cohort, to which the donors belonged. Material for sequencing was PBMCs. The receptor's source is a man aged 18-30 years in good health and CMV-seronegative.

The CDR3 DNA sequence: TGTGCCAGCAGTGAAGGTTTCGTGGACAGCAGCTACGAGCAGTACTTC. It specifies CASSEGFVDSSYEQYF. This chain uses TRBV2 with TRBJ2-7; TRBD1 is a possible D gene (6 bases). V was trimmed by 1 base and J by 3 bases, leaving 16 bases between them. Per the germline V gene, CDR1 is SNHLY and CDR2 is FYNNEI. CDR3 length equals 16 residues.